One sample yielded the 17 T cell receptor beta chains listed below, sequenced in a study of regulatory T cells in long-lasting Graves disease. Documented time point: persistent/refractory GD, antithyroid drugs over 5 years with positive TRAb. The TCR library was made from RNA that had been extracted from PBMCs in TRIzol. Combining iRepertoire HTBI primers with Arm-PCR of CDR3 regions, the authors built TCR beta libraries. MiXCR, run by TCRdb on the multiplex PCR reads, gives a single entry per CDR3 protein. The sample has around 400,000 distinct CDR3 sequences, around 23% seen once. Sequenced here: peripheral blood mononuclear cells (PBMCs), sampled when the disease was refractory, from a patient treated with antithyroid drugs. These TCRs come from a woman aged 35 to 49 with Graves disease.

A few counts support this clonotype. This chain links TRBV24-1 with TRBJ1-1; TRBD1 is a possible D gene (5 bases). V was clipped by 5 bases and J by 4 bases, with 10 bases between them. The CDR3 runs to 13 residues. Per germline, CDR1 KGHDR and CDR2 SFDVKD. In DNA form, the CDR3 reads TGTGCCACCAGTGGGTCCCAGGGCACTGAAGCTTTCTTT. It is translated as CATSGSQGTEAFF.

This clonotype has just a few counts. The V gene is TRBV11-2, the J gene TRBJ1-1; 11 positions agree with TRBD1. The CDR3 is 15 residues long. Losses at the gene ends were 6 bases for V and 5 bases for J; bases not matched to a gene: 8. Germline loops: CDR1 SGHAT, CDR2 FQNNGV. CDR3 residues: CASRDHRDRGTEAFF. The CDR3, as DNA: TGTGCCAGCAGAGATCACCGGGACAGGGGGACTGAAGCTTTCTTT.

The CDR3 is CASSLEGSPPGETQYF. The CDR3 DNA is TGTGCCAGCAGCTTAGAAGGTTCCCCCCCCGGAGAGACCCAGTACTTC. The gene calls are TRBV5-6 and TRBJ2-5; unclear D gene. This CDR3 contains 16 residues. Germline V gene data show CDR1 as SGHDT and CDR2 as YYEEEE. V lost 2 bases to trimming and J lost 4 bases, with 18 bases between them.

By frequency in the sample, this clonotype is medium-sized. The chain combines TRBV28 with TRBJ2-5; either TRBD1 or TRBD2 may fit D (5 bases each). The CDR3 has 15 amino acids. Germline CDR1 reads MDHEN; CDR2 reads SYDVKM. Trimming cost V 6 bases and J 1 base, with 15 bases left between them. DNA for the CDR3: TGTGCCAGCAGGGAACCCCGGGACCTCCAAGAGACCCAGTACTTC. Amino acids: CASREPRDLQETQYF. Looking up the rest from reference TRBV28 and TRBJ2-5 gives the full variable domain: DVKVTQSSRYLVKRTGEKVFLECVQDMDHENMFWYRQDPGLGLRLIYFSYDVKMKEKGDIPEGYSVSREKKERFSLILESASTNQTSMYLCASREPRDLQETQYFGPGTRLLVL.

This clonotype came up many times. The CDR3 DNA reads as TGTGCCAGCAGTGAACCCGGACAGGGTGCCCACGAGCAGTACTTC. Residues: CASSEPGQGAHEQYF. V and J are TRBV6-1 and TRBJ2-7, with 8 bases that match TRBD1. Germline loops: CDR1 MNHNS, CDR2 SASEGT. The CDR3 consists of 15 residues. V shed 2 bases and J 5 bases; nucleotides not matched to a gene: 8.

The chain has TRBV30 and TRBJ1-1; weak D call: TRBD1 (6 bases). The CDR3 is 13 amino acids. Trimming left V 0 bases short and J 3 bases short, with 8 bases between. Germline assignment: CDR1 GTSNPN and CDR2 SVGIG (reference sequence). CDR3 amino acids: CAWSVGGDTEAFF. CDR3 bases: TGTGCCTGGAGTGTAGGGGGGGACACTGAAGCTTTCTTT.

This clonotype came up many times. The genes are TRBV6-5 and TRBJ2-5; D uncertain. The germline V gene encodes CDR1 MNHEY and CDR2 SVGAGI. Trimming stripped 0 bases from V and 1 base from J, with 9 bases between. The CDR3 runs 15 residues. The CDR3 nucleotides are TGTGCCAGCAGTTACTCCGACCTCTTCCAAGAGACCCAGTACTTC. Translating gives CASSYSDLFQETQYF.

V is TRBV19 and J is TRBJ1-5; TRBD1 might be the D (6 bases). The CDR3 sequence is 14 residues long. Germline CDR1 is LNHDA and CDR2 is SQIVND (reference sequence). The V gene lost 6 bases and the J gene lost 2 bases, with 11 bases spanning the gap. CDR3 DNA: TGTGCCAGTAGACGGGGGGGCGGCAATCAGCCCCAGCATTTT. Its protein is CASRRGGGNQPQHF.

This clonotype was counted at least ten times. In nucleotides, the CDR3 is TGTGCCAGCAGTTTGGCGGGAGGGTCATCCAACATTCAGTACTTC. Its protein product is CASSLAGGSSNIQYF. The chain links TRBV28 to TRBJ2-4; 9 bases align to TRBD2. V dropped 3 bases and J dropped 7; count of bases not matched to a gene: 7. The CDR3 sequence is 15 residues long. Germline V lookup: CDR1 MDHEN, CDR2 SYDVKM.

This chain uses TRBV7-9 with TRBJ1-1, with D unresolved. The germline V and J ends were trimmed by 1 base and 4 bases, with 13 bases remaining between them. In germline, CDR1 is SEHNR, CDR2 FQNEAQ (reference sequence). The CDR3 contains 15 residues. DNA for the CDR3: TGTGCCAGCAGCTTAGGCATATCGAGTGGCACTGAAGCTTTCTTT. This translates into CASSLGISSGTEAFF.

This clonotype was counted only a few times. The V call is TRBV20-1, the J call TRBJ1-5; D gene unclear. Trimming left V 0 bases short and J 0 bases short, with 9 bases between. Germline V CDR1 and CDR2: DFQATT, SNEGSKA (reference sequence). The CDR3 loop spans 15 amino acids. The CDR3: CSARDREYSNQPQHF. The CDR3 nucleotides are TGCAGTGCTAGAGATAGAGAGTATAGCAATCAGCCCCAGCATTTT.

The chain carries TRBV5-6 and TRBJ1-5; a weak D match, TRBD1 (5 bases). CDR1 is SGHDT and CDR2 is YYEEEE in the germline V gene. V was shortened by 3 bases and J by 6 bases, with 10 bases between the two germline ends. The CDR3 consists of 13 residues. The CDR3 coding sequence is TGTGCCAGCAGCTGGGGGGTAGGTCAGCCCCAGCATTTT. This codes for CASSWGVGQPQHF.

This clonotype was detected many times. This chain uses TRBV20-1 with TRBJ1-4; D remains ambiguous. V was trimmed by 2 bases and J by 2 bases, leaving 12 bases between them. CDR1 and CDR2 (germline): DFQATT, SNEGSKA (reference sequence). The CDR3 covers 15 residues. The CDR3 loop is CSARPPFGTNEKLFF. Here the CDR3 DNA reads TGCAGTGCTAGACCCCCATTTGGGACTAATGAAAAACTGTTTTTT.

This clonotype was counted at least ten times. The chain links TRBV28 to TRBJ1-1, with 7 nucleotides matching TRBD1. After removal of 5 bases from V and 10 bases from J, the junction contained 7 bases not matched to a gene. This CDR3 has 12 amino acids. CDR1 MDHEN and CDR2 SYDVKM come from the germline V gene. CDR3 nucleotides: TGTGCCAGCAGTCAATTCACAGGGGCAGCTTTCTTT. This encodes CASSQFTGAAFF.

As regards this clonotype: Given a much more abundant clone one base away, this may be a read error. J is TRBJ2-7 and V is TRBV12-3 or TRBV12-4; TRBD2 matches 7 bases. This CDR3 region has 15 residues. The CDR3 is CASSFTWEGRYEQHF. DNA of the CDR3: TGTGCCAGCAGTTTCACTTGGGAGGGCCGCTACGAGCAGCACTTC.

This clonotype was observed at least ten times. The V call is TRBV5-1, the J call TRBJ2-7, with D perhaps matching TRBD1 (6 bases). V dropped 1 base and J dropped 7 bases, with 9 bases sitting between them. This CDR3 contains 12 residues. Germline CDR1 reads SGHRS; CDR2 reads YFSETQ. The CDR3 region has the DNA TGCGCCAGCAGCTTGATTACAGGGGAGCAGTACTTC. It specifies CASSLITGEQYF.

This clonotype was detected only a few times. The chain joins TRBV5-6 to TRBJ2-5; D perhaps matches TRBD2 (6 bases). Trimming left V 6 bases short and J 5 bases short, with 17 bases between. There are 14 residues in the CDR3. In germline, CDR1 is SGHDT, CDR2 YYEEEE. The CDR3 DNA reads as TGTGCCAGCATCAAAAACGGGGGTTGGGAGACCCAGTACTTC. Translating it yields CASIKNGGWETQYF.